The 17 T cell receptor beta chains in this list originate from one sample, sequenced in a study of cytomegalovirus exposure and HLA in healthy donors (TCRdb year 2017). The library was prepared using the immunoSEQ multiplex PCR assay. For the multiplex PCR, a mixture combining 60 forward primers for TCR Vbeta segments and 13 reverse primers for TCR Jbeta segments was used. TCRdb carries this immuneACCESS record with in-frame sequences only. Its versions omit some clonotypes, under half of them owing to an unresolved V gene in the studies checked, with the rest unexplained. The sample contains about 120,000 clones, about 79% of them found a single time. The ten largest clones represent around 4.5% of the sample. Material: PBMCs. The receptors originated from a man aged 25 to 45 in good health and CMV-seropositive.

The V and J genes are TRBV11-2 and TRBJ2-5, with D unresolved. In germline, CDR1 is SGHAT, CDR2 FQNNGV. The CDR3 is 13 residues long. V lost 1 base and J lost 14, with 17 bases in between. The CDR3 region is CASSLANQACQYF. CDR3 DNA sequence: TGTGCCAGCAGCTTAGCAAACCAGGCCTGTCAATACTTC.

This sequence joins TRBV13 and TRBJ2-7, with D perhaps matching TRBD1 (5 bases). The length of the CDR3 is 14 residues. Germline V gene lookup returns CDR1 PRHDT and CDR2 FYEKMQ (reference sequence). Trimming removed 3 bases from V and 1 base from J, with 10 bases in between. CDR3 coding DNA: TGTGCCAGCAGCTTTCAGGACAATTCCTACGAGCAGTACTTC. Translated, it gives CASSFQDNSYEQYF.

With respect to this clone: Its ends do not fully match the called genes, so a read error is possible. V usage is TRBV7-9 and J usage is TRBJ1-2; 8 nucleotides line up with TRBD1. This CDR3 spans 17 amino acids. Germline CDR1 is SEHNR and CDR2 is FQNEAQ (reference sequence). In DNA, the CDR3 is TGTTCCAGCAGCCATACAGTCCAGGGGGCGTGGGGCTATGGCTACACCTTC. Amino acids: CSSSHTVQGAWGYGYTF.

In its sample, this clone was seen a few times. The J gene is TRBJ2-3, the V gene TRBV13; D remains unclear. The V end lost 5 bases, the J end lost 4 bases, and 7 bases lay between the germline ends. This CDR3 contains 12 residues. The germline CDR1 and CDR2 sequences are PRHDT and FYEKMQ (reference sequence). The CDR3 region has the DNA TGTGCCAGCAGCGAAATAGCAGATACGCAGTATTTT. Protein sequence: CASSEIADTQYF.

The chain couples TRBV4-1 to TRBJ1-4; TRBD1 aligns across 7 bases. Losses at the gene ends were 1 base for V and 2 bases for J; bases not matched to a gene: 10. Germline lookup yields CDR1 MGHRA and CDR2 YSYEKL. The CDR3 spans 18 residues. In nucleotides, the CDR3 is TGCGCCAGCAGCCAAGTGGGAAGGGGGCCAAGTACTAATGAAAAACTGTTTTTT. Its protein is CASSQVGRGPSTNEKLFF.

The rearrangement links TRBV2 to TRBJ1-1, with 7 bases fitting TRBD1. Germline V CDR1 and CDR2: SNHLY, FYNNEI. Trimming took 2 bases from V and 4 from J; bases not matched to a gene: 4. The length of the CDR3 is 14 residues. The CDR3: CASSERAGGTEAFF. CDR3 sequence (DNA): TGTGCCAGCAGTGAAAGGGCAGGGGGCACTGAAGCTTTCTTT. Supplemented by reference TRBV2 and TRBJ1-1, the full variable domain reads EPEVTQTPSHQVTQMGQEVILRCVPISNHLYFYWYRQILGQKVEFLVSFYNNEISEKSEIFDDQFSVERPDGSNFTLKIRSTKLEDSAMYFCASSERAGGTEAFFGQGTRLTVV.

This clone occurred once. The chain has TRBV6-5 and TRBJ2-1; 10 positions match TRBD1. V shed 4 bases and J 9 bases; nucleotides not matched to a gene: 12. The germline V gene has CDR1 MNHEY and CDR2 SVGAGI. The CDR3 extends over 16 amino acids. The CDR3 DNA reads TGTGCCAGCAGTTCGGGACAGGGGATTATGTGGACTGAGCAGTTCTTC. Translating gives CASSSGQGIMWTEQFF.

This sequence joins TRBV29-1 and TRBJ2-6, with TRBD1 identical over 7 bases. The V and J ends lost 7 bases and 1 base, in that order; junction bases with no gene match: 4. CDR3 size: 14 residues. Germline CDR1 and CDR2: SQVTM and ANQGSEA. In nucleotides, the CDR3 is TGCAGCGCGCTGACAGGGTCTGGGGCCAACGTCCTGACTTTC. It translates to CSALTGSGANVLTF.

This sequence joins TRBV5-6 and TRBJ2-5; 7 nucleotides agree with TRBD2. The J call is uncertain, as TRBJ2-7 better fits the DNA end. The V gene's germline CDR1 is SGHDT and CDR2 YYEEEE. The CDR3 is made up of 18 amino acids. The DNA for the CDR3 is TGTGCCAGCAGCTTGATCTACGGGGGGACTCATAACTCCTACGAGCAGTACTTC. Translating gives CASSLIYGGTHNSYEQYF.

The chain is built from TRBV28 and TRBJ2-3; D remains ambiguous. The CDR3 is 12 residues long. Germline-derived CDR1 and CDR2 are MDHEN and SYDVKM. V was trimmed by 5 bases and J by 2 bases, leaving 5 bases between them. CDR3 nucleotides: TGTGCCAGCAGTCTCTCCACAGATACGCAGTATTTT. It translates to CASSLSTDTQYF.

This clone is a singleton in its sample. This rearrangement joins TRBV2 to TRBJ2-1; a weak D match, TRBD2 (7 bases). The CDR3 length is 17 residues. Trimming shortened V by 8 bases and J by 3 bases, and 23 bases separated the two germline ends. Germline V gives CDR1 SNHLY, CDR2 FYNNEI. The CDR3 region has the DNA TGTGCCAGCTACAGGCCGGGGAGGGGGGGTCTCTACAATGAGCAGTTCTTC. It codes for CASYRPGRGGLYNEQFF.

The rearrangement uses TRBV30 and TRBJ2-5; no reliable D call. Germline V CDR1 and CDR2: GTSNPN, SVGIG (reference sequence). V shed 5 bases and J shed 5 bases, with 9 bases lying between them. This CDR3 comprises 11 residues. In DNA form, the CDR3 reads TGTGCCTGGCAAGACTTCGAGACCCAGTACTTC. This translates into CAWQDFETQYF.

The chain is built from TRBV11-3 and TRBJ2-1; TRBD2 aligns across 11 bases. Looked up from germline, CDR1 is SGHNT and CDR2 is YENEEA. The CDR3 sequence is 15 residues long. V trimming: 5 bases; J trimming: 7 bases; junction bases outside the gene matches: 7. CDR3 protein: CASSDTSGSRNEQFF. As DNA, the CDR3 is TGTGCCAGCAGCGATACTAGCGGGAGTAGAAATGAGCAGTTCTTC.

On this clone: A read error may produce the germline difference seen at one junction end. The chain has TRBV7-9 and TRBJ2-7; 9 nucleotides match TRBD1. CDR3 length: 15 residues. Germline-derived CDR1 and CDR2 are SEHNR and FQNEAQ (reference sequence). CDR3 loop: CSSSYPTGGSYEQYF. The CDR3 DNA sequence: TGTTCCAGCAGCTACCCGACAGGGGGCTCCTACGAGCAGTACTTC. Based on the CDR3 plus reference TRBV7-9 and TRBJ2-7, the full variable domain is DTGVSQNPRHKITKRGQNVTFRCDPISEHNRLYWYRQTLGQGPEFLTYFQNEAQLEKSRLLSDRFSAERPKGSFSTLEIQRTEQGDSAMYLCSSSYPTGGSYEQYFGPGTRLTVT.

The J gene is TRBJ1-3, the V gene TRBV5-6, with D unclear. The CDR3 spans 16 residues. CDR1 SGHDT and CDR2 YYEEEE come from the germline V gene. Trimming left V 3 bases short and J 0 bases short, with 13 bases between. The CDR3 DNA sequence: TGTGCCAGCAGCTCACGACGGGATTACTCTGGAAACACCATATATTTT. This translates into CASSSRRDYSGNTIYF.

This clone was counted a few times. The chain recombines TRBV19 with TRBJ2-5; possible D gene TRBD1, 7 bases. This CDR3 is built from 13 residues. Trimming removed 6 bases from V and 2 bases from J, with 10 bases in between. Germline V gives CDR1 LNHDA, CDR2 SQIVND (reference sequence). Here the CDR3 reads CASREGAQETQYF. As DNA, the CDR3 is TGTGCCAGTAGGGAGGGGGCGCAAGAGACCCAGTACTTC. The full variable domain, completed using reference TRBV19 and TRBJ2-5, is DGGITQSPKYLFRKEGQNVTLSCEQNLNHDAMYWYRQDPGQGLRLIYYSQIVNDFQKGDIAEGYSVSREKKESFPLTVTSAQKNPTAFYLCASREGAQETQYFGPGTRLLVL.

This rearrangement joins TRBV7-2 to TRBJ2-5; 15 bases align to TRBD2. Germline values: CDR1 SGHTA, CDR2 FQGNSA. The length of the CDR3 is 16 residues. V shed 5 bases, J shed 5 bases, and the junction held 6 bases outside the gene matches. For the CDR3, the DNA is TGTGCCAGCAGCCCCCAAGGACTAGCGGGAGGGGAGACCCAGTACTTC. Translated, it gives CASSPQGLAGGETQYF.